This TCR beta chain was observed in a study of cytotoxic CD8 clonotypes in ibrutinib-treated CLL. Study results and caveats: Clonality was higher at ibrutinib response and returned toward baseline at progression.

Using immunoSEQ multiplex PCR, the repertoire was profiled, and TCRdb retains in-frame clones only, with some absent. The table includes some 200,000 clones, roughly three quarters detected once. About this clone itself: The antigen is not known.

V was shortened by 5 bases and J by 5 bases, with 8 bases between the two germline ends. Per the germline V gene, CDR1 is LGHNT and CDR2 is FRNRAP. The CDR3 length is 12 residues. The sequence was obtained from a human donor with chronic lymphocytic leukemia. The specimen was PBMCs, collected after 12 months of ibrutinib treatment. This chain connects TRBV12-5 to TRBJ2-3; D is unresolved. CDR3 sequence: CASGHPQDTQYF. The DNA for the CDR3 is TGTGCTAGTGGTCACCCTCAAGATACGCAGTATTTT.